The 18 T cell receptor beta chains listed next were all sequenced from one sample in a study of T cell changes during pregnancy in multiple sclerosis. Libraries were prepared by immunoSEQ multiplex PCR; TCRdb keeps only in-frame clonotypes and omits some of them. The sample records tens of thousands of clones, more than 85% being singletons. The sequenced sample was CD8+ T cells from peripheral blood mononuclear cells, obtained in the third trimester of pregnancy. The receptors come from a female donor with multiple sclerosis, enrolled in a pregnancy study.

DNA of the CDR3: TGTGCCAGCAGCCCCACCCCAGCAGGGTCGGCCACTGAAGCTTTCTTT. It encodes CASSPTPAGSATEAFF. The chain combines TRBV7-9 with TRBJ1-1; perhaps TRBD1 as D (5 bases). Germline values: CDR1 SEHNR, CDR2 FQNEAQ (reference sequence). V was pared by 5 bases and J by 4 bases, with 20 bases between. This CDR3 is 16 amino acids long.

This rearrangement joins TRBV10-3 to TRBJ1-5; D might be TRBD1 (5 bases). Trimming removed 0 bases from V and 6 bases from J, with 9 bases in between. The CDR3 is 14 residues long. Germline values: CDR1 ENHRY, CDR2 SYGVKD. The CDR3: CAISESGGIQPQHF. DNA of the CDR3: TGTGCCATCAGTGAGTCCGGGGGGATTCAGCCCCAGCATTTT.

This sequence joins TRBV28 and TRBJ2-7; 10 positions match TRBD2. The junction had 10 bases not matched to a gene; V was cut back by 6 bases and J by 5 bases. Germline lookup yields CDR1 MDHEN and CDR2 SYDVKM. CDR3 size: 15 residues. CDR3 loop: CASSLLAGPINEQYF. CDR3 DNA sequence: TGTGCCAGCAGCCTACTAGCGGGACCTATAAACGAGCAGTACTTC.

The chain has TRBV29-1 and TRBJ2-1, with 7 bases lining up with TRBD1. Germline V gene sequence: CDR1 SQVTM, CDR2 ANQGSEA. J was trimmed by 8 bases and V by 4 bases; bases with no gene match: 20. The CDR3 covers 17 residues. The CDR3 sequence: CSVGTGRGIAGFYEQFF. The CDR3 DNA sequence: TGCAGCGTTGGGACAGGTAGGGGGATAGCAGGATTCTATGAGCAGTTCTTC.

The chain recombines TRBV28 with TRBJ1-1; D might be TRBD1 (5 bases). Trimming shortened V by 2 bases and J by 1 base, and 5 bases separated the two germline ends. Germline assignment: CDR1 MDHEN and CDR2 SYDVKM. CDR3 length: 13 residues. Written as DNA, the CDR3 is TGTGCCAGCAGTTTAGGGGCGAACACTGAAGCTTTCTTT. Its translation: CASSLGANTEAFF. Based on the CDR3 plus reference TRBV28 and TRBJ1-1, the full variable domain is DVKVTQSSRYLVKRTGEKVFLECVQDMDHENMFWYRQDPGLGLRLIYFSYDVKMKEKGDIPEGYSVSREKKERFSLILESASTNQTSMYLCASSLGANTEAFFGQGTRLTVV.

The chain employs TRBV18 and TRBJ2-2; possible D gene TRBD2, 5 bases. The CDR3 has 14 residues. Germline CDR1 is KGHSH and CDR2 is LQKENI. Trimming shortened V by 3 bases and J by 4 bases, and 9 bases separated the two germline ends. The CDR3 protein is CASSPPDFTGELFF. Written as DNA, the CDR3 is TGTGCCAGCTCACCGCCGGACTTCACCGGGGAGCTGTTTTTT.

This clone was found a few times. The rearrangement joins TRBV9 to TRBJ1-3, with D unresolved. Germline V lookup: CDR1 SGDLS, CDR2 YYNGEE. Between the trimmed V and J ends, which lost 5 bases and 0 bases, there was a span of 6 bases. This CDR3 spans 13 amino acids. The CDR3, as DNA: TGTGCCAGCAGGGAGAACTCTGGAAACACCATATATTTT. Translation: CASRENSGNTIYF.

V and J are TRBV7-6 and TRBJ1-1; 7 bases map to TRBD1. V trimming: 8 bases; J trimming: 3 bases; junction bases outside the gene matches: 9. The germline CDR1 and CDR2 sequences are SGHVS and FNYEAQ. The CDR3 has 14 amino acids. CDR3 in amino acids: CASRQGQMDTEAFF. For the CDR3, the DNA is TGTGCCAGCCGCCAGGGACAGATGGACACTGAAGCTTTCTTT.

V usage is TRBV5-1 and J usage is TRBJ2-7; the match to TRBD1 covers 7 bases. The CDR3 sequence is 14 residues long. V trimming: 4 bases; J trimming: 0 bases; junction bases outside the gene matches: 4. CDR1 is SGHRS and CDR2 is YFSETQ in the germline V gene. CDR3 sequence: CASSLKGASYEQYF. CDR3 DNA: TGCGCCAGCAGCCTCAAGGGGGCCTCCTACGAGCAGTACTTC. Supplemented by reference TRBV5-1 and TRBJ2-7, the full variable domain reads KAGVTQTPRYLIKTRGQQVTLSCSPISGHRSVSWYQQTPGQGLQFLFEYFSETQRNKGNFPGRFSGRQFSNSRSEMNVSTLELGDSALYLCASSLKGASYEQYFGPGTRLTVT.

The gene calls are TRBV5-1 and TRBJ2-3; 8 bases agree with TRBD2. The CDR3 totals 16 residues. V trimming: 0 bases; J trimming: 6 bases; junction bases outside the gene matches: 9. Germline lookup yields CDR1 SGHRS and CDR2 YFSETQ. The CDR3 DNA reads TGCGCCAGCAGCTTGGGGCTAGCGGGTTATATTGATACGCAGTATTTT. Encoded protein: CASSLGLAGYIDTQYF.

The rearrangement joins TRBV18 to TRBJ2-5, with D perhaps matching TRBD1 (6 bases). Germline V gene sequence: CDR1 KGHSH, CDR2 LQKENI. Trimming removed 5 bases from V and 0 bases from J, with 7 bases in between. This CDR3 region has 13 residues. This CDR3 reads CASSGDNQETQYF. For the CDR3, the DNA is TGTGCCAGCTCAGGGGACAACCAAGAGACCCAGTACTTC. The variable domain in full, completed from reference TRBV18 and TRBJ2-5, reads NAGVMQNPRHLVRRRGQEARLRCSPMKGHSHVYWYRQLPEEGLKFMVYLQKENIIDESGMPKERFSAEFPKEGPSILRIQQVVRGDSAAYFCASSGDNQETQYFGPGTRLLVL.

CDR3 DNA sequence: TGTGCCAGCAGCTTTGATACTCCCTTTTCCTACGAGCAGTACTTC. Translation: CASSFDTPFSYEQYF. This rearrangement joins TRBV11-2 to TRBJ2-7; D is unresolved. The CDR3 runs to 15 residues. Trimming left V 3 bases short and J 1 base short, with 13 bases between. The germline V gene encodes CDR1 SGHAT and CDR2 FQNNGV.

The chain is built from TRBV9 and TRBJ2-7, with D possibly matching TRBD2 (5 bases). The CDR3 sequence is 14 residues long. Germline CDR1 is SGDLS and CDR2 is YYNGEE. Trimming removed 0 bases from V and 2 bases from J, with 9 bases in between. In DNA, the CDR3 is TGTGCCAGCAGCGTAGGTCTTAGCGCCTACGAGCAGTACTTC. Translation gives CASSVGLSAYEQYF.

This clone was seen just once. This chain links TRBV27 with TRBJ1-5; TRBD1 is a possible D gene (6 bases). The germline V gene encodes CDR1 MNHEY and CDR2 SMNVEV (reference sequence). This CDR3 spans 14 amino acids. Deletions cut 6 bases from V and 1 base from J, with 10 bases between. DNA of the CDR3: TGTGCCAGCAGGGGCACAGGGAGCAATCAGCCCCAGCATTTT. It yields the protein CASRGTGSNQPQHF.

This chain uses TRBV28 with TRBJ2-7; D might be TRBD2 (5 bases). The V gene lost 2 bases and the J gene lost 8 bases, with 16 bases spanning the gap. In germline, CDR1 is MDHEN, CDR2 SYDVKM. The CDR3 runs 14 residues. CDR3 nucleotide sequence: TGTGCCAGCAGTTTAAAGTTTCGGGAAGGGAAGCAGTACTTC. Its translation is CASSLKFREGKQYF.

V and J are TRBV15 and TRBJ2-3; TRBD2 matches at 10 bases. V dropped 6 bases and J dropped 1; count of bases not matched to a gene: 4. CDR1 and CDR2 (germline): LNHNV, YYDKDF (reference sequence). The CDR3 extends over 15 amino acids. In DNA, the CDR3 is TGTGCCACCAGTGAAACTAGCGGGGGCACAGATACGCAGTATTTT. It yields the protein CATSETSGGTDTQYF.

CDR3: CSVEEEKPEAFF. The CDR3 DNA follows: TGCAGCGTTGAAGAGGAGAAGCCTGAAGCTTTCTTT. The J gene is TRBJ1-1, the V gene TRBV29-1, with D uncertain. The V gene's germline CDR1 is SQVTM and CDR2 ANQGSEA. CDR3 length: 12 residues. The ends were cut back, 0 bases at V and 6 bases at J, with 8 bases in the middle.

CDR3 protein: CASSFNRADEQYF. DNA for the CDR3: TGTGCCAGCAGTTTTAACAGGGCTGACGAGCAGTACTTC. V usage is TRBV27 and J usage is TRBJ2-7; TRBD1 might be the D (6 bases). The CDR3 totals 13 residues. CDR1 and CDR2 (germline): MNHEY, SMNVEV (reference sequence). Trimming removed 3 bases from V and 5 bases from J, with 11 bases in between.